This T cell receptor beta chain was identified in a study of tumor-infiltrating lymphocytes in primary liver carcinoma. Study-level information: Men as well as women, aged 30 to 69 years, made up the patients. General study results and limits: Tumors carried a top-250-clone fraction significantly exceeding that of blood (p = 0.039).

TCR beta cDNA was prepared out of roughly 0.5 ug total RNA by means of a constant-region primer. Three rounds of nested multiplex PCR with slightly modified ARM-PCR produced TCR beta libraries. Two initial PCR rounds of ten to eleven cycles each paired TRBV1-TRBV30 forward primers with a C-beta reverse primer. TCRdb fed the multiplex PCR reads into MiXCR, producing one record per CDR3 protein. Counted here are fewer than 350,000 distinct CDR3 sequences, less than 75% occurring once; the ten biggest clones make up about 8.4%. Both blood RNA, taken from unsorted whole blood, and germline DNA were extracted. This clonotype was detected many times. No antigen is known for it. One end of the junction is discordant with germline, which a read error may explain. The CDR3 covers 12 residues. CDR1 is WNHNN, CDR2 SYGVQD, per germline (reference sequence).

The sample consisted of peripheral blood. This chain links TRBV10-1 with TRBJ2-3; D ambiguous. This receptor was identified in a man aged 40-50 years with primary liver carcinoma and hepatitis B virus infection. The CDR3 coding sequence is TGTGCCAGCAGTTCCTCCACAGATACGCAGTATTTT. Translation gives CASSSSTDTQYF.